The 20 T cell receptor beta chains in this list originate from one sample, sequenced in a study. Assay: immunoSEQ multiplex PCR; the TCRdb copy retains only in-frame clones and omits some. The data contain 40,000 to 55,000 clones, more than 80% of them singletons. Sequencing input: PBMCs. All receptors derive from a middle-aged man with rheumatoid arthritis.

The count of this clone is one. J is TRBJ1-4 and V is TRBV5-5; 7 nucleotides match TRBD1. Germline CDR1 and CDR2: SGHKS and YYEKEE (reference sequence). The ends lost 5 bases at V and 10 bases at J; junction bases unmatched: 11. This CDR3 comprises 14 residues. The CDR3 DNA is TGTGCCAGCAGTACAGCCCCCCAGGGGGGAAAACTGTTTTTT. Residues: CASSTAPQGGKLFF. The full variable domain, its missing parts supplied by reference TRBV5-5 and TRBJ1-4, is DAGVTQSPTHLIKTRGQQVTLRCSPISGHKSVSWYQQVLGQGPQFIFQYYEKEERGRGNFPDRFSARQFPNYSSELNVNALLLGDSALYLCASSTAPQGGKLFFGSGTQLSVL.

The V call is TRBV20-1, the J call TRBJ1-2, with 7 bases fitting TRBD1. CDR3 size: 10 residues. The junction had 8 bases not matched to a gene; V was cut back by 5 bases and J by 14 bases. The germline V gene encodes CDR1 DFQATT and CDR2 SNEGSKA (reference sequence). Here the CDR3 DNA reads TGCAGTGCTTCCCGGGACAGCAATACCTTC. Protein: CSASRDSNTF.

This chain connects TRBV9 to TRBJ2-5, with 8 nucleotides matching TRBD2. With V trimmed by 3 bases and J by 5 bases, 9 bases remained unmatched. Germline values: CDR1 SGDLS, CDR2 YYNGEE. The CDR3 extends over 15 amino acids. In DNA, the CDR3 is TGTGCCAGCAGCGACACCGGGACTAGGGGGGAGACCCAGTACTTC. Translated: CASSDTGTRGETQYF.

The J gene is TRBJ1-6, the V gene TRBV7-2; a weak D match, TRBD1 (5 bases). Germline V CDR1 and CDR2: SGHTA, FQGNSA. The V end was cut by 7 bases, the J end by 7 bases, with 17 bases between. The length of the CDR3 is 15 residues. The CDR3 sequence: CASTDSRTFNSPLHF. CDR3 bases: TGTGCCAGCACCGACAGCCGAACCTTCAATTCACCCCTCCACTTT.

The chain links TRBV5-6 to TRBJ2-1; 8 bases align to TRBD2. CDR1 is SGHDT, CDR2 YYEEEE, per germline. V dropped 0 bases and J dropped 4; count of bases not matched to a gene: 6. The CDR3 is 16 residues long. CDR3 region: CASSLGTGGSYNEQFF. The CDR3 DNA sequence: TGTGCCAGCAGCTTGGGGACGGGAGGGTCTTACAATGAGCAGTTCTTC.

The V gene is TRBV5-1, the J gene TRBJ2-5; TRBD2 might be the D (5 bases). This CDR3 has 14 residues. The V gene's germline CDR1 is SGHRS and CDR2 YFSETQ. V was cut by 6 bases and J by 3 bases, with 15 bases left in between. CDR3 loop: CASTLSGSEETQYF. The CDR3 DNA sequence: TGCGCCAGCACCCTTTCGGGGAGCGAAGAGACCCAGTACTTC.

This clone occurred once. The V gene is TRBV15, the J gene TRBJ2-3; no reliable D call. The germline V and J ends were trimmed by 2 bases and 0 bases, with 6 bases remaining between them. The CDR3 runs 14 residues. Germline V CDR1 and CDR2: LNHNV, YYDKDF (reference sequence). CDR3 DNA sequence: TGTGCCACCAGCAGAAAAACTAGCACAGATACGCAGTATTTT. Its translation: CATSRKTSTDTQYF.

The chain carries TRBV29-1 and TRBJ1-5, with D perhaps TRBD1 (5 bases). V gave up 6 bases and J gave up 1 base, with 13 bases separating them. Germline V gene data show CDR1 as SQVTM and CDR2 as ANQGSEA. This CDR3 region has 14 residues. The CDR3 DNA follows: TGCAGCGTCCCCGGGGGGGGGAGCAATCAGCCCCAGCATTTT. It specifies CSVPGGGSNQPQHF. Supplemented by reference TRBV29-1 and TRBJ1-5, the full variable domain reads SAVISQKPSRDICQRGTSLTIQCQVDSQVTMMFWYRQQPGQSLTLIATANQGSEATYESGFVIDKFPISRPNLTFSTLTVSNMSPEDSSIYLCSVPGGGSNQPQHFGDGTRLSIL.

The genes are TRBV10-3 and TRBJ1-1, with 8 bases lining up with TRBD1. This CDR3 is built from 14 residues. With 2 bases clipped from V and 4 bases from J, the junction kept 3 bases outside the gene matches. Germline CDR1 is ENHRY and CDR2 is SYGVKD. The CDR3 coding sequence is TGTGCCATCAGTGAGGGGGACAGGCCCACTGAAGCTTTCTTT. Translation: CAISEGDRPTEAFF.

The chain couples TRBV10-1 to TRBJ2-1, with 10 bases fitting TRBD2. V dropped 5 bases and J dropped 0; count of bases not matched to a gene: 1. The CDR3 has 15 residues. CDR1 is WNHNN and CDR2 is SYGVQD in the germline V gene (reference sequence). Here the CDR3 reads CASSPSGSSYNEQFF. CDR3 sequence (DNA): TGCGCCAGCAGTCCTAGCGGGAGCTCCTACAATGAGCAGTTCTTC.

The rearrangement joins TRBV4-2 to TRBJ1-1; D is unclear. The V and J ends lost 0 bases and 2 bases respectively, with 7 bases between them. This CDR3 comprises 14 residues. CDR1 is LGHNA, CDR2 YNFKEQ, per germline. In nucleotides, the CDR3 is TGTGCCAGCAGCCAAGAAGAATTAAACACTGAAGCTTTCTTT. This gives the protein CASSQEELNTEAFF.

The chain has TRBV5-4 and TRBJ1-1, with D perhaps matching TRBD1 (6 bases). Trimming cost V 4 bases and J 1 base, with 14 bases left between them. CDR1 SGHNT and CDR2 YYREEE come from the germline V gene (reference sequence). This CDR3 is built from 15 residues. CDR3 sequence reads: CASSPRTDPNTEAFF. The CDR3 coding sequence is TGTGCCAGCAGCCCCCGGACAGATCCGAACACTGAAGCTTTCTTT.

J is TRBJ1-1 and V is TRBV5-1; no reliable D call. Germline V lookup: CDR1 SGHRS, CDR2 YFSETQ. There are 15 residues in the CDR3. The V and J ends lost 4 bases and 4 bases respectively, with 17 bases between them. CDR3 residues: CASSQGDLIGTEAFF. The CDR3 DNA is TGCGCCAGCAGCCAAGGAGACCTAATCGGCACTGAAGCTTTCTTT.

The chain carries TRBV18 and TRBJ2-3, with a tentative D call TRBD1 (6 bases). Germline CDR1 is KGHSH and CDR2 is LQKENI. The CDR3 has 14 amino acids. V lost 9 bases to trimming and J lost 0 bases, with 13 bases between them. As DNA, the CDR3 is TGTGCCAGTAGGGACAAATCTAGCACAGATACGCAGTATTTT. Protein product: CASRDKSSTDTQYF.

The rearrangement links TRBV18 to TRBJ2-2; TRBD1 matches at 9 bases. Germline lookup yields CDR1 KGHSH and CDR2 LQKENI. The CDR3 runs to 16 residues. After removal of 0 bases from V and 8 bases from J, the junction contained 7 bases not matched to a gene. The CDR3 nucleotides read TGTGCCAGCTCACCACCGAGGGACAGGGTGACAGGGGAGCTGTTTTTT. This sequence encodes CASSPPRDRVTGELFF.

The genes are TRBV5-8 and TRBJ2-3; 7 bases line up with TRBD2. V shed 2 bases and J 2 bases; nucleotides not matched to a gene: 8. Germline loops: CDR1 SGHTS, CDR2 YDEGEE. This CDR3 has 16 residues. The DNA for the CDR3 is TGTGCCAGCAGCTTCCCCCTAGCGGTATACACAGATACGCAGTATTTT. As protein: CASSFPLAVYTDTQYF.

The chain employs TRBV27 and TRBJ1-6; a possible D gene is TRBD1 (6 bases). The germline CDR1 and CDR2 sequences are MNHEY and SMNVEV (reference sequence). Trimming pared 7 bases from V and 8 bases from J, leaving 15 bases between. This CDR3 region has 14 residues. The CDR3: CASKPTQGYSPLHF. The CDR3 nucleotides are TGTGCCAGCAAACCCACCCAGGGGTATTCACCCCTCCACTTT.

V is TRBV19 and J is TRBJ1-5, with 9 nucleotides matching TRBD1. The trim removed 1 base at V and 7 bases at J, leaving 8 bases unmatched. CDR3 length: 16 amino acids. Germline V CDR1 and CDR2: LNHDA, SQIVND (reference sequence). The CDR3 is CASSIGPDRGQQPQHF. The DNA of the CDR3 is TGTGCCAGTAGTATAGGACCGGACAGGGGCCAACAGCCCCAGCATTTT.

The J gene is TRBJ1-2, the V gene TRBV4-1; 8 nucleotides align to TRBD1. This CDR3 contains 15 residues. V gave up 0 bases and J gave up 2 bases; unmatched junction bases: 2. In germline, CDR1 is MGHRA, CDR2 YSYEKL. The CDR3 sequence: CASSQDTGGNYGYTF. The DNA of the CDR3 is TGCGCCAGCAGCCAAGATACAGGGGGAAACTATGGCTACACCTTC.

The chain uses TRBV19 and TRBJ2-5; D may be TRBD1 (5 bases). The CDR3 has 15 residues. Germline V gene sequence: CDR1 LNHDA, CDR2 SQIVND (reference sequence). Trimming cost V 7 bases and J 0 bases, with 15 bases left between them. Here the CDR3 DNA reads TGTGCCAGTACCCAAGCGTGGGGCGACCAAGAGACCCAGTACTTC. It yields the protein CASTQAWGDQETQYF.